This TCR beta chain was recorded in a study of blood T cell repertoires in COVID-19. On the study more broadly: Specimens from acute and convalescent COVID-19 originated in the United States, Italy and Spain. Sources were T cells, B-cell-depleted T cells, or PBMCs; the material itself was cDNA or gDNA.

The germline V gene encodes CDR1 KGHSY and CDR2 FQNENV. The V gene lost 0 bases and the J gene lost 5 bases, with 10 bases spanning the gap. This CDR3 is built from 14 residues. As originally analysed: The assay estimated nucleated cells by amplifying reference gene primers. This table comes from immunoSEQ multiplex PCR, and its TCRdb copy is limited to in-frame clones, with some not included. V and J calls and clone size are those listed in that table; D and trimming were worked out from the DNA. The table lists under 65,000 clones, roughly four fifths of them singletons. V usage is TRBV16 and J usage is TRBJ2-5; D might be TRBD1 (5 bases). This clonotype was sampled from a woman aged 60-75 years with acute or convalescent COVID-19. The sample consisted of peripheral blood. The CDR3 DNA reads TGTGCCAGCAGCCAATCGGCGCCAGGGGAGACCCAGTACTTC. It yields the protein CASSQSAPGETQYF.